This T cell receptor (beta chain) was documented in a study of CD8 T cells in ankylosing spondylitis. Notes on the study in general: The disease-linked clones had a CD8+ phenotype and low blood frequencies. Characteristic of ankylosing spondylitis blood, it appeared, was a TCR beta motif comprising roughly eight highly homologous variants.

A word on this clonotype: What it binds is unknown.

TCRdb re-derived calls from the 5' RACE reads in MiXCR, one entry per CDR3 protein. The sample contains fewer than 500,000 distinct CDR3 sequences, more than 25% of which appear only once. The germline V and J ends were trimmed by 7 bases and 4 bases, with 14 bases remaining between them. From germline, CDR1 is DFQATT and CDR2 SNEGSKA (reference sequence). The CDR3 consists of 13 residues. This clonotype was obtained from a male donor with ankylosing spondylitis. The V and J genes are TRBV20-1 and TRBJ1-3; weak D call: TRBD1 (6 bases). The sequencing input was blood, either unsorted or a sorted T cell fraction (not recorded which). Written as DNA, the CDR3 is TGCAGTGGCACAAAGGGGGACGGAAACACCATATATTTT. As protein: CSGTKGDGNTIYF.